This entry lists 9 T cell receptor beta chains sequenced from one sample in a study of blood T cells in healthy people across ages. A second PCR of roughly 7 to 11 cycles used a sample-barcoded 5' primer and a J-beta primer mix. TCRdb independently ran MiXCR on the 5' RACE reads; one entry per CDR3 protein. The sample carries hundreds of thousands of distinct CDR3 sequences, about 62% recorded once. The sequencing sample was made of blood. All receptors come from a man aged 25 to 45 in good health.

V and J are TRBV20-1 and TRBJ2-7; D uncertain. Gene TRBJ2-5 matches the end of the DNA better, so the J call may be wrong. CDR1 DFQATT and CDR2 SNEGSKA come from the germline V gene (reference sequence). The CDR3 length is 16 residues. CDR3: CSAREIHGSFQETQYF. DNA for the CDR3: TGCAGTGCTAGAGAGATCCACGGCAGTTTCCAAGAGACCCAGTACTTC.

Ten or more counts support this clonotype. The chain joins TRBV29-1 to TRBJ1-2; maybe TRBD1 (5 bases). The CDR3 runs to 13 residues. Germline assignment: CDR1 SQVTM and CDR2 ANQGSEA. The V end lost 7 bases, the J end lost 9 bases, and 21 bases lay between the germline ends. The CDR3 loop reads CSGRGASLDSYTF. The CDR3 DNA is TGCAGCGGGAGAGGGGCCTCCCTCGACAGCTACACCTTC.

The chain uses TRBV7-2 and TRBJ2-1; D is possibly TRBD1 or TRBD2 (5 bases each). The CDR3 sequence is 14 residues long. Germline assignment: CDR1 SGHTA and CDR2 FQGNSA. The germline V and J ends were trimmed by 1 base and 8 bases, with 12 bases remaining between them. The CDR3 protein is CASSLEASRDEQFF. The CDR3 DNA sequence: TGTGCCAGCAGCTTAGAGGCTAGCAGGGATGAGCAGTTCTTC.

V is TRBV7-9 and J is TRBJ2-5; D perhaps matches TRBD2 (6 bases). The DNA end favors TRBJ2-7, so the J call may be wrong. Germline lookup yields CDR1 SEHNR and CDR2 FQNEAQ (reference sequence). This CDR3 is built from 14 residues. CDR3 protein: CAGKLGTAGSEQYF. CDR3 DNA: TGTGCCGGTAAACTGGGGACCGCGGGATCCGAGCAGTACTTC.

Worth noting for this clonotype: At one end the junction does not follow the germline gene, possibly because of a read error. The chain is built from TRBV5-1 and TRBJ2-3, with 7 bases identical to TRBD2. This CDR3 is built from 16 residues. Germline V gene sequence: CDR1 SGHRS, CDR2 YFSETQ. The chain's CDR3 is CASSLGLAETTDTRYF. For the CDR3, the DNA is TGCGCCAGCAGCTTGGGGCTAGCGGAGACCACAGATACGCGGTATTTT. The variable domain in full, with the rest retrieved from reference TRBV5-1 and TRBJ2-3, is KAGVTQTPRYLIKTRGQQVTLSCSPISGHRSVSWYQQTPGQGLQFLFEYFSETQRNKGNFPGRFSGRQFSNSRSEMNVSTLELGDSALYLCASSLGLAETTDTRYFGPGTRLTVL.

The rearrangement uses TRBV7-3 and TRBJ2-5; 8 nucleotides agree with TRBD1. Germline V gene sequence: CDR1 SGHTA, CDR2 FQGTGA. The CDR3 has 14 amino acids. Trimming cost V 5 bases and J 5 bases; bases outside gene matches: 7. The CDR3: CASSPGGPRETQYF. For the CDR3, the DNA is TGTGCCAGCAGCCCAGGGGGCCCGAGGGAGACCCAGTACTTC.

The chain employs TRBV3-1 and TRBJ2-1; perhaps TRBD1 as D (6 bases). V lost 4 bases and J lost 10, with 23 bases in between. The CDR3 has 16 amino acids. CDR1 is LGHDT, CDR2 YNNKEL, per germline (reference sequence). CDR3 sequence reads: CASSLSVLSGAGEQFF. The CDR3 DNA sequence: TGTGCCAGCAGCCTTAGTGTCCTGTCAGGGGCTGGGGAGCAGTTCTTC.

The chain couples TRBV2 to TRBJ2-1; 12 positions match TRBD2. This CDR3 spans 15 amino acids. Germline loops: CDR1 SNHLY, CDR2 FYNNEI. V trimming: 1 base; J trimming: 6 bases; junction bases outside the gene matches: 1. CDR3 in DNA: TGTGCCAGCAGTGAAGAGACTAGCGGGAGCAATGAGCAGTTCTTC. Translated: CASSEETSGSNEQFF.

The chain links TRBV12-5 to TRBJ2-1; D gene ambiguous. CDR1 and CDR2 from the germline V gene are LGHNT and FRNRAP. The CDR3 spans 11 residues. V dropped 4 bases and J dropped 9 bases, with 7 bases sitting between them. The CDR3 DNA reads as TGTGCTAGTGGTTACTTAGTTGAGCAGTTCTTC. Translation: CASGYLVEQFF.